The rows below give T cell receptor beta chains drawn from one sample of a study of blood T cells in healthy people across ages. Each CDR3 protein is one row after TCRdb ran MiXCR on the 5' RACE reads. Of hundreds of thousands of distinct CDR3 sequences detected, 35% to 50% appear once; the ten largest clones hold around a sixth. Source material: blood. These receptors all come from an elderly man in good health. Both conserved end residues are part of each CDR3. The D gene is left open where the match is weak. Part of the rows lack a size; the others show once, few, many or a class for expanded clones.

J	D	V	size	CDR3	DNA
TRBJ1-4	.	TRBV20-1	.	CSAREGQGRLSLFF	TGCAGTGCTAGAGAGGGGCAGGGCCGGCTTTCCCTGTTTTTT
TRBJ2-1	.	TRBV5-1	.	CASSLTDEPYLYKEQFF	TGCGCCAGCAGCTTGACCGACGAGCCCTACCTCTACAAGGAGCAGTTCTTC
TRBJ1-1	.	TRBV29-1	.	CSVAISGMNTEAFF	TGCAGCGTAGCTATCTCGGGCATGAACACTGAAGCTTTCTTT
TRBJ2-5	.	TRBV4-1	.	CASSLTQGQETRYF	TGCGCCAGCAGCCTAACACAGGGACAAGAGACCCGGTACTTC
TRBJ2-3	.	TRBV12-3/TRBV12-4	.	CASSIVSTDTQYF	TGTGCCAGCAGTATAGTGAGCACAGATACGCAGTATTTT
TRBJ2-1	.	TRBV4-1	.	CASSQDPPLYAVGSYNEQFF	TGCGCCAGCAGCCAAGATCCCCCCCTCTACGCGGTAGGTTCCTACAATGAGCAGTTCTTC
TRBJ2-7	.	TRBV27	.	CASSVAGEDYEQYF	TGTGCCAGCAGTGTTGCAGGGGAAGACTACGAGCAGTACTTC
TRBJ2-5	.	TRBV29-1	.	CSVESLGREVAETQYF	TGCAGCGTTGAATCTCTAGGCAGGGAGGTCGCGGAGACCCAGTACTTC
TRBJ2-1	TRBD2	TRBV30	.	CAWTGPSGSYNEQFF	TGTGCCTGGACCGGGCCTAGCGGGAGCTACAATGAGCAGTTCTTC
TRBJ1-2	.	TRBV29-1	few	CSVEQASLANYGYTF	TGCAGTGTTGAACAGGCCTCATTAGCTAACTATGGCTACACCTTC
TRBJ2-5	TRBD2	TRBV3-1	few	CASSQGTRVQETQYF	TGTGCCAGCAGCCAAGGGACTAGGGTCCAAGAGACCCAGTACTTC
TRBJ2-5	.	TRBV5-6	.	CASSLGYREETQYF	TGTGCCAGCAGCCTTGGGTACAGGGAAGAGACCCAGTACTTC
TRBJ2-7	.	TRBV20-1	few	CSALQDGGFEQYF	TGCAGTGCTCTACAGGATGGCGGGTTCGAGCAGTACTTC
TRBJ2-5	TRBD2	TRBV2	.	CASSSSGRRPQETQYF	TGTGCCAGCAGTTCAAGCGGGAGACGACCCCAAGAGACCCAGTACTTC
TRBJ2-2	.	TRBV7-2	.	CASTHWGEGLELFF	TGTGCCAGCACCCACTGGGGTGAAGGTTTGGAGCTGTTTTTT
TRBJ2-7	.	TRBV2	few	CAAGPEPYEQYF	TGTGCCGCGGGGCCGGAGCCCTACGAGCAGTACTTC
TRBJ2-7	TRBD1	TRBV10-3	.	CAISESKGQGSLGIYEQYF	TGTGCCATCAGTGAGTCGAAGGGACAGGGGTCTCTAGGAATCTACGAGCAGTACTTC
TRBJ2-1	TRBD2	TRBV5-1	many	CASSQTSGSGNEQFF	TGCGCCAGCAGCCAGACTAGCGGGAGTGGCAATGAGCAGTTCTTC
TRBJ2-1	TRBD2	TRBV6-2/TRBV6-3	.	CASSYLSGSFNEQFF	TGTGCCAGCAGTTATCTCAGCGGGAGTTTCAATGAGCAGTTCTTC
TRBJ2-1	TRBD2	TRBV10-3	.	CAISESGLAGMDEQFF	TGTGCCATCAGTGAGTCGGGGCTAGCGGGAATGGATGAGCAGTTCTTC
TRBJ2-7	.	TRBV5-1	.	CASSTEADSYEQYF	TGCGCCAGCAGCACGGAGGCGGACTCATACGAGCAGTACTTC
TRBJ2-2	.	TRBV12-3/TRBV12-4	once	CASSFLRTGELFF	TGTGCCAGCAGTTTCCTCCGCACCGGGGAGCTGTTTTTT
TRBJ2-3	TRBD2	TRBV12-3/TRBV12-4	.	CASSLSLAEGTDTQYF	TGTGCCAGCAGTTTGAGTCTAGCGGAAGGCACAGATACGCAGTATTTT
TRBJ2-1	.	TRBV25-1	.	CASRSSRGSSGEQFF	TGTGCCAGCAGAAGCTCGAGGGGGTCGTCTGGTGAGCAGTTCTTC